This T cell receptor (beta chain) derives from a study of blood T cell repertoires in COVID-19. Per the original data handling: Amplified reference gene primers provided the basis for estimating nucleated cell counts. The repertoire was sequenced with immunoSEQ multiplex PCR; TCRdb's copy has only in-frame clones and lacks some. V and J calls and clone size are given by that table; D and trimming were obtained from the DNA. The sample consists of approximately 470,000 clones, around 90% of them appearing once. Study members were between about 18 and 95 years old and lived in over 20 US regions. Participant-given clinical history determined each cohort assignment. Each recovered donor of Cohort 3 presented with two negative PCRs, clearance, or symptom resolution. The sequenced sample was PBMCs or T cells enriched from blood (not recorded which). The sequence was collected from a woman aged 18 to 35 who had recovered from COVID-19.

The CDR3, as DNA: TGTGCCAGCAGCTTAGGACTAACAGGGTCTGCCGGCTACACCTTC. Amino acids: CASSLGLTGSAGYTF. The rearrangement joins TRBV7-2 to TRBJ1-2, with D perhaps TRBD1 (6 bases). The V gene's germline CDR1 is SGHTA and CDR2 FQGNSA. This CDR3 region has 15 residues. The V and J ends lost 1 base and 8 bases respectively, with 17 bases between them.